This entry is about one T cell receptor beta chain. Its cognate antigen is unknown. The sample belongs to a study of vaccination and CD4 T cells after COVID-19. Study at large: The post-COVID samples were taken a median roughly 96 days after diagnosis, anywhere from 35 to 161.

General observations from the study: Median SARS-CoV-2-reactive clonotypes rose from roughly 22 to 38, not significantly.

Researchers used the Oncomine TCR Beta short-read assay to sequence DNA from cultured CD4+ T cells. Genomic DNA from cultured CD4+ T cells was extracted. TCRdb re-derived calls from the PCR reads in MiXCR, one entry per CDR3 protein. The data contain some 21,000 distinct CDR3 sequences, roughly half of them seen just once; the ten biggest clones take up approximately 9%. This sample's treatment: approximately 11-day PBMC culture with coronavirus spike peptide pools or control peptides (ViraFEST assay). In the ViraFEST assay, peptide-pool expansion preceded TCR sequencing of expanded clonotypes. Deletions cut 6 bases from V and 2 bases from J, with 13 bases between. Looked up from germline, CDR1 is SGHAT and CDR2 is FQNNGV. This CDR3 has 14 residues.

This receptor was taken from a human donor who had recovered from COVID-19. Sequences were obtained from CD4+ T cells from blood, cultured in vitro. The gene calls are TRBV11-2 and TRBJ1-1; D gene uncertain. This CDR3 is CASSSTRPNTEAFF. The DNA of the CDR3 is TGTGCCAGCAGTTCGACAAGGCCCAACACTGAAGCTTTCTTT.